This T cell receptor (beta chain) is drawn from a study of T cells in localized non-small cell lung cancer. General observations from the study: Longer overall survival was linked to higher blood T cell density. Among the tissues sampled, uninvolved adjacent lung had the highest T cell clonality, above tumor. Adjacent lung exhibited a median of about 50 among the 100 most abundant tumor clones.

Atypia-free adjacent lung was sampled at least 2 cm beyond the tumor margin. This clone was detected a few times. Antigen specificity is unknown. Clones were sequenced by immunoSEQ multiplex PCR, and TCRdb holds only the in-frame ones, with some missing. The sample consists of about 1,200 clones, approximately 26% of them appearing once. CDR1 and CDR2 (germline): LNHDA, SQIVND (reference sequence). Trimming removed 7 bases from V and 5 bases from J, with 14 bases in between. The CDR3 runs 13 residues. Sequenced material: normal lung tissue next to the tumor, taken before any cancer treatment. The chain employs TRBV19 and TRBJ2-5, with D unresolved. This clonotype was sampled from a male donor older than 55 with stage II lung adenocarcinoma. The CDR3 bases are TGTGCCAGTACCGCAGACCCCGGGGAGACCCAGTACTTC. Translated, it gives CASTADPGETQYF.